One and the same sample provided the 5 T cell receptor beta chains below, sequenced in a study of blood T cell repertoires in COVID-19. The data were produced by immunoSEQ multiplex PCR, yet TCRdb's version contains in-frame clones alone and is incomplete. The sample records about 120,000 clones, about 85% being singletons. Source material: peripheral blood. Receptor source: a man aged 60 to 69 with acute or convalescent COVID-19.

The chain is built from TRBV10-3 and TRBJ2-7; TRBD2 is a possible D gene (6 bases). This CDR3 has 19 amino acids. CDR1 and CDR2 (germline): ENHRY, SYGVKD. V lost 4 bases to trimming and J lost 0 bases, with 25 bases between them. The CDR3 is CAISASPGEPNRSSYEQYF. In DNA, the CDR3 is TGTGCCATCAGTGCCTCACCGGGAGAGCCAAACAGGAGCTCCTACGAGCAGTACTTC.

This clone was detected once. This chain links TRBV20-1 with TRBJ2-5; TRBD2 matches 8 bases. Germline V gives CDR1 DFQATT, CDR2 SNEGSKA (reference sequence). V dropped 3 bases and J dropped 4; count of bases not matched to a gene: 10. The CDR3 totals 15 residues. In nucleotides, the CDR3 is TGCAGTGCTAGTCGAGCACGGGAGGGGGTAGAGACCCAGTACTTC. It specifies CSASRAREGVETQYF.

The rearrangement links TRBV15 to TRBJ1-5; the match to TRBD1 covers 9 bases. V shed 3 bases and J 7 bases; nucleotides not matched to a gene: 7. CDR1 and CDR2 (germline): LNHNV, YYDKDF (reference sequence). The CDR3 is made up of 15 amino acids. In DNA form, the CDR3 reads TGTGCCACCAGCAGGGGACAGGGACTGGGGCAGCCCCAGCATTTT. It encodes CATSRGQGLGQPQHF.

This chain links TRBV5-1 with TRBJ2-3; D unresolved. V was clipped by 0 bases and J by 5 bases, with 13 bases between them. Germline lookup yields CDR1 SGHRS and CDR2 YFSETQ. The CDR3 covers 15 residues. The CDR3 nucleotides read TGCGCCAGCAGCTTGGCGACTTTCGGCCAAGATACGCAGTATTTT. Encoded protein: CASSLATFGQDTQYF. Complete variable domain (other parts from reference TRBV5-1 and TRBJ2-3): KAGVTQTPRYLIKTRGQQVTLSCSPISGHRSVSWYQQTPGQGLQFLFEYFSETQRNKGNFPGRFSGRQFSNSRSEMNVSTLELGDSALYLCASSLATFGQDTQYFGPGTRLTVL.

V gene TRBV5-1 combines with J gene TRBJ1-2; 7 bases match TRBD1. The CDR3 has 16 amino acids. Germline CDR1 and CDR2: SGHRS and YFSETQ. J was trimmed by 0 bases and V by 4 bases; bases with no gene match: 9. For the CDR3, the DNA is TGCGCCAGCAGCCTTGGGGGGACAGCGGCTAACTATGGCTACACCTTC. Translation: CASSLGGTAANYGYTF.